This TCR beta chain derives from a study of T cells in narcolepsy. About the study: Enrolled donors included narcolepsy type 1 or type 2 patients and healthy controls. Study observations and caveats: Blood of same and different patients, but not healthy controls, reportedly held recurring autoreactive clonotypes.

CDR1 SGHNT and CDR2 YYREEE come from the germline V gene (reference sequence). This CDR3 region has 17 residues. The V and J ends lost 4 bases and 1 base respectively, with 20 bases between them. Libraries were prepared by immunoSEQ multiplex PCR; TCRdb keeps only in-frame clonotypes and omits some of them. The sample carries roughly 35,000 clones, around 80% recorded once. Turning to this clone: Its antigen is as yet unknown.

The source of this sequence is a human donor in good health. Sample: memory (CD45RA-) CD4+ T cells from blood. The chain uses TRBV5-4 and TRBJ2-5; possible D gene TRBD1, 6 bases. The CDR3 DNA reads as TGTGCCAGCAGCCCCCGGGCGTCATACAGGGCCCAAGAGACCCAGTACTTC. This sequence encodes CASSPRASYRAQETQYF.